This T cell receptor beta chain is from a study of OX40 agonist ivuxolimab in advanced cancers. Clones were sequenced by immunoSEQ multiplex PCR, and TCRdb holds only the in-frame ones, with some missing. The sample records tens of thousands of clones, around 84% being singletons. CDR3 size: 14 residues. Trimming took 5 bases from V and 2 from J; bases not matched to a gene: 6. CDR1 is SGHTA and CDR2 is FQGNSA in the germline V gene. V gene TRBV7-2 combines with J gene TRBJ2-7; 7 bases fit TRBD2. The receptor comes from an adult with an advanced solid tumor such as melanoma, head and neck, liver or kidney cancer. Here the sequenced sample was CD4+ or CD8+ T cells sorted from blood, taken in a trial of the OX40 agonist ivuxolimab. CDR3 residues: CASSLNLAAYEQYF. DNA for the CDR3: TGTGCCAGCAGCCTGAATCTAGCGGCCTACGAGCAGTACTTC.